This TCR beta chain originates from a study of shared clonotypes between healthy human individuals. About this clone itself: What it binds is unknown.

Naive CD8 cells lacked CD45RO, underwent positive selection for CCR7 and left out terminally differentiated effector memory CD45RA+ cells. Sorted-subset replicate PCR reactions were performed with approximately 180 ng DNA, corresponding to 30,000 to 35,000 T cell genomes. Libraries were prepared by immunoSEQ multiplex PCR; TCRdb keeps only in-frame clonotypes and omits some of them. The sample yields around 2,000,000 clones, roughly 95% seen once. Study-wide results and caveats: Naive subsets generally had larger estimated richness than memory subsets. Some clonotypes were shared by all four sorted-subset donors, while others were not shared. The non-shared ones had lower generation probabilities than the shared ones. Among donors, clonotype sharing was expected to be affected by sequencing depth.

The length of the CDR3 is 15 residues. The J segment lost 3 bases and the V segment lost 1 base, leaving 5 bases of the junction unmatched. The germline CDR1 and CDR2 sequences are SEHNR and FQNEAQ (reference sequence). The chain recombines TRBV7-9 with TRBJ2-7, with 8 bases fitting TRBD1. The receptor was isolated from a man aged 18 to 30 in good health. The source material was naive CD8+ T cells sorted from blood. The CDR3 region has the DNA TGTGCCAGCAGCTTAGTCCCAGGGGGCGTCTACGAGCAGTACTTC. This translates into CASSLVPGGVYEQYF.